One sample yielded the 27 T cell receptor beta chains listed below, sequenced in a study of blood T cell repertoires in COVID-19. The protocol was immunoSEQ multiplex PCR, while the TCRdb copy is restricted to in-frame clones and leaves out a portion. The sample lists approximately 290,000 clones; approximately 85% were seen once. The sequenced sample was peripheral blood. The receptors were gathered from a human donor with COVID-19, enrolled during active disease. The donor label of this sample is uncertain.

The J gene is TRBJ1-6, the V gene TRBV28, with D possibly matching TRBD1 (6 bases). Trimming shortened V by 2 bases and J by 8 bases, and 13 bases separated the two germline ends. CDR3 length equals 15 residues. Germline V gene lookup returns CDR1 MDHEN and CDR2 SYDVKM. The CDR3: CASSLEGEKDSPLHF. Here the CDR3 DNA reads TGTGCCAGCAGTTTAGAGGGGGAAAAAGATTCACCCCTCCACTTT.

The genes are TRBV21-1 and TRBJ1-1; TRBD1 is taken as the D call from the table, unchecked against the DNA. TRBV21-1 is tagged as a pseudogene. This CDR3 region has 20 residues. CDR3 sequence: CASSKALTPADREGGTEAFF. The CDR3 DNA reads TGTGCCAGCAGCAAAGCGCTTACGCCGGCGGACAGGGAGGGAGGAACTGAAGCTTTCTTT.

The gene calls are TRBV18 and TRBJ2-5; 10 nucleotides align to TRBD2. Germline V gene lookup returns CDR1 KGHSH and CDR2 LQKENI. The J segment lost 0 bases and the V segment lost 3 bases, leaving 16 bases of the junction unmatched. This CDR3 has 20 amino acids. CDR3 sequence: CASSPGPIVPSGSHQETQYF. The CDR3 DNA follows: TGTGCCAGCTCACCCGGTCCAATAGTTCCTAGCGGGAGCCACCAAGAGACCCAGTACTTC.

The rearrangement links TRBV2 to TRBJ2-1; a possible D gene is TRBD1 (6 bases). Looked up from germline, CDR1 is SNHLY and CDR2 is FYNNEI. CDR3 size: 15 residues. Trimming left V 2 bases short and J 2 bases short, with 10 bases between. CDR3 nucleotide sequence: TGTGCCAGCAGTGAAACTGCAGGGGCCTACAATGAGCAGTTCTTC. Translation: CASSETAGAYNEQFF.

The chain joins TRBV7-9 to TRBJ1-1; D possibly corresponds to TRBD1 (6 bases). V gave up 4 bases and J gave up 2 bases, with 26 bases separating them. Germline V lookup: CDR1 SEHNR, CDR2 FQNEAQ (reference sequence). The CDR3 is 19 amino acids. CDR3 loop: CASSWAGSKKTGINTEAFF. DNA of the CDR3: TGTGCCAGCAGCTGGGCCGGGTCCAAAAAAACAGGGATTAACACTGAAGCTTTCTTT.

J is TRBJ1-2 and V is TRBV11-2; 9 bases match TRBD1. V lost 4 bases and J lost 8; bases outside the gene matches: 5. This CDR3 region has 13 residues. Germline V gene data show CDR1 as SGHAT and CDR2 as FQNNGV. The CDR3 region has the DNA TGTGCCAGCAGCTCCAGGACAGGGGTGGGCTACACCTTC. This translates into CASSSRTGVGYTF.

This clone was observed a few times. The rearrangement uses TRBV2 and TRBJ2-1; 8 bases line up with TRBD2. The V and J ends lost 2 bases and 5 bases, in that order; junction bases with no gene match: 11. The CDR3 totals 17 residues. Germline V gene sequence: CDR1 SNHLY, CDR2 FYNNEI. The DNA of the CDR3 is TGTGCCAGCAGTGAACCGGAGGTAGCGGGACCCAACAATGAGCAGTTCTTC. Its translation: CASSEPEVAGPNNEQFF.

The chain is built from TRBV28 and TRBJ2-7, with a weak D call TRBD1 (6 bases). From germline, CDR1 is MDHEN and CDR2 SYDVKM. Trimming took off 6 bases at V and 2 bases at J, with 11 bases between the two ends. The CDR3 is made up of 13 amino acids. DNA for the CDR3: TGTGCCAGCAGCCCAGGGGTACCCTACGAGCAGTACTTC. It encodes CASSPGVPYEQYF.

V usage is TRBV28 and J usage is TRBJ2-1, with D maybe TRBD2 (6 bases). The CDR3 totals 18 residues. CDR1 and CDR2 (germline): MDHEN, SYDVKM. V was shortened by 2 bases and J by 7 bases, with 24 bases between the two germline ends. CDR3 amino acids: CASSLRDWGESQANEQFF. The CDR3 DNA reads TGTGCCAGCAGTTTACGGGATTGGGGGGAGTCCCAGGCGAATGAGCAGTTCTTC.

The chain employs TRBV15 and TRBJ1-4; D is unresolved. CDR3 length: 14 residues. With 1 base removed from V and 6 bases from J, the gap between germline ends came to 9 bases. Germline V gives CDR1 LNHNV, CDR2 YYDKDF (reference sequence). The CDR3 protein is CATSRGPEDEKLFF. The CDR3, as DNA: TGTGCCACCAGCAGAGGCCCCGAGGATGAAAAACTGTTTTTT. Supplemented by reference TRBV15 and TRBJ1-4, the full variable domain reads DAMVIQNPRYQVTQFGKPVTLSCSQTLNHNVMYWYQQKSSQAPKLLFHYYDKDFNNEADTPDNFQSRRPNTSFCFLDIRSPGLGDTAMYLCATSRGPEDEKLFFGSGTQLSVL.

In DNA, the CDR3 is TGCGCCAGCAGCCGAAGAAGCAGACCGGGACAGGATAATGAAAAACTGTTTTTT. Translated, it gives CASSRRSRPGQDNEKLFF. V is TRBV4-1 and J is TRBJ1-4; TRBD1 matches 8 bases. Germline V gene sequence: CDR1 MGHRA, CDR2 YSYEKL. This CDR3 is 18 amino acids long. V shed 4 bases, J shed 4 bases, and the junction held 14 bases outside the gene matches.

The chain carries TRBV7-2 and TRBJ2-4; 7 nucleotides agree with TRBD2. The V segment lost 6 bases and the J segment 0 bases; nucleotides outside the gene matches: 5. The CDR3 runs 15 residues. Germline V gene lookup returns CDR1 SGHTA and CDR2 FQGNSA. CDR3 in DNA: TGTGCCAGCAGTCCGGGAGGACTAGCCAAAAACATTCAGTACTTC. Its protein product is CASSPGGLAKNIQYF.

The chain is built from TRBV28 and TRBJ2-2; the match to TRBD2 covers 9 bases. CDR1 and CDR2 (germline): MDHEN, SYDVKM. V lost 4 bases, J lost 5 bases, and 17 bases stayed unmatched. The CDR3 length is 19 residues. The CDR3 loop reads CASSYLRLAGRLRTGELFF. CDR3 DNA sequence: TGTGCCAGCAGTTACTTACGGCTAGCGGGACGCCTAAGAACCGGGGAGCTGTTTTTT.

There are a few counts of this clone. The gene calls are TRBV5-1 and TRBJ1-3, with 8 bases matching TRBD1. The germline V gene has CDR1 SGHRS and CDR2 YFSETQ. This CDR3 is 16 amino acids long. V dropped 3 bases and J dropped 0; count of bases not matched to a gene: 5. CDR3 nucleotide sequence: TGCGCCAGCAGCTGGGACAGGTCGAGCTCTGGAAACACCATATATTTT. This gives the protein CASSWDRSSSGNTIYF.

J is TRBJ2-1 and V is TRBV7-3, with TRBD2 identical over 11 bases. The CDR3 is made up of 16 amino acids. Germline trimming cut 0 bases from V and 4 bases from J; bases unmatched to any gene: 2. Looked up from germline, CDR1 is SGHTA and CDR2 is FQGTGA. The CDR3 nucleotides read TGTGCCAGCAGCTTAACGGGGACTAGCGGTTACAATGAGCAGTTCTTC. Its protein is CASSLTGTSGYNEQFF.

The chain uses TRBV3-1 (or the pseudogene TRBV3-2) and TRBJ1-2; TRBD1 matches at 7 bases. CDR3 length: 13 amino acids. Germline V gene sequence: CDR1 LGHDT, CDR2 YNNKEL (reference sequence). Trimming at V came to 1 base and at J to 7 bases, leaving 3 bases not matched to a gene. CDR3: CASSQGHRGGYTF. The CDR3 DNA is TGTGCCAGCAGCCAAGGACACAGGGGTGGCTACACCTTC.

The DNA for the CDR3 is TGTGCCAGCAGCGCACCGATTTTGAGCCAAGAGACCCAGTACTTC. This codes for CASSAPILSQETQYF. This chain uses TRBV28 with TRBJ2-5; D not resolved. The germline gives CDR1 MDHEN, CDR2 SYDVKM. V gave up 6 bases and J gave up 1 base, with 15 bases separating them. The CDR3 extends over 15 amino acids.

This clone was observed once. The genes are TRBV28 and TRBJ1-2; TRBD1 is a possible D gene (6 bases). Germline V gene data show CDR1 as MDHEN and CDR2 as SYDVKM. The CDR3 contains 16 residues. Deletions cut 10 bases from V and 4 bases from J, with 25 bases between. The CDR3: CATRPGGLQIVYGYTF. The CDR3 DNA sequence: TGTGCCACCCGCCCTGGGGGCCTTCAAATAGTCTATGGCTACACCTTC.

J is TRBJ1-1 and V is TRBV5-8; no clear D. The CDR3 is made up of 14 amino acids. Germline CDR1 reads SGHTS; CDR2 reads YDEGEE. Trimming stripped 0 bases from V and 4 bases from J, with 10 bases between. The CDR3 here is CASSLALGSTEAFF. The CDR3 DNA sequence: TGTGCCAGCAGCTTGGCCCTAGGGAGCACTGAAGCTTTCTTT.

The chain uses TRBV5-1 and TRBJ1-4, with D unclear. This CDR3 has 14 residues. V shed 4 bases and J shed 8 bases, with 15 bases lying between them. Per germline, CDR1 SGHRS and CDR2 YFSETQ. The CDR3 region is CASSAMGLGEKLFF. In DNA, the CDR3 is TGCGCCAGCAGCGCCATGGGCCTTGGGGAAAAACTGTTTTTT.

This clone has more than one count but fewer than ten. The rearrangement links TRBV9 to TRBJ2-1, with 10 bases identical to TRBD2. V lost 4 bases and J lost 7; bases outside the gene matches: 11. In germline, CDR1 is SGDLS, CDR2 YYNGEE. The CDR3 has 16 amino acids. The CDR3 DNA is TGTGCCAGCAGCCCCCGGCTAGCGGGAGTTTGGAATGAGCAGTTCTTC. As protein: CASSPRLAGVWNEQFF.

The chain has TRBV7-2 and TRBJ2-7; 15 nucleotides agree with TRBD2. The trim removed 2 bases at V and 2 bases at J, leaving 7 bases unmatched. This CDR3 comprises 18 residues. The V gene's germline CDR1 is SGHTA and CDR2 FQGNSA. The DNA for the CDR3 is TGTGCCAGCAGCTTAAGGGGACTAGCGGGAGGCACTCCCTACGAGCAGTACTTC. It yields the protein CASSLRGLAGGTPYEQYF. Supplemented by reference TRBV7-2 and TRBJ2-7, the full variable domain reads GAGVSQSPSNKVTEKGKDVELRCDPISGHTALYWYRQSLGQGLEFLIYFQGNSAPDKSGLPSDRFSAERTGGSVSTLTIQRTQQEDSAVYLCASSLRGLAGGTPYEQYFGPGTRLTVT.

The chain recombines TRBV9 with TRBJ2-7, with D possibly being TRBD2 (6 bases). The germline gives CDR1 SGDLS, CDR2 YYNGEE. The CDR3 extends over 14 amino acids. Trimming removed 4 bases from V and 7 bases from J, with 18 bases in between. The CDR3: CASSSSGTAGEQYF. CDR3 DNA sequence: TGTGCCAGCAGCTCTTCAGGGACCGCGGGGGAGCAGTACTTC.

This clone showed up just a few times. V is TRBV21-1 and J is TRBJ2-3; the D call of TRBD2 is as the table states it, not checked on the DNA. TRBV21-1 is termed a pseudogene. The CDR3 length is 16 residues. CDR3 in DNA: TGTGCCAGCAGTCTCCCATCTCTGCGATGCACAGATACGCAGTATTTT. It yields the protein CASSLPSLRCTDTQYF.

The V and J genes are TRBV19 and TRBJ2-2, with D unclear. The CDR3 consists of 16 residues. The germline CDR1 and CDR2 sequences are LNHDA and SQIVND (reference sequence). V lost 5 bases to trimming and J lost 2 bases, with 15 bases between them. CDR3 region: CASSSLTTFNTGELFF. The DNA of the CDR3 is TGTGCCAGTAGTTCCTTAACGACTTTTAACACCGGGGAGCTGTTTTTT.

The chain couples TRBV28 to TRBJ2-6; TRBD1 agrees at 7 bases. Trimming removed 2 bases from V and 5 bases from J; junction bases left unmatched: 12. Germline V gene data show CDR1 as MDHEN and CDR2 as SYDVKM. The CDR3 totals 18 residues. CDR3 DNA: TGTGCCAGCAGTTTAATATCCTCTTTAGGGGGCAGGGCCAACGTCCTGACTTTC. Encoded protein: CASSLISSLGGRANVLTF.

This clone was detected only once. The chain links TRBV10-3 to TRBJ2-1; 15 nucleotides match TRBD2. The V gene's germline CDR1 is ENHRY and CDR2 SYGVKD. V shed 7 bases and J 7 bases; nucleotides not matched to a gene: 2. The CDR3 contains 14 residues. CDR3 DNA sequence: TGTGCCATCACCGGGACTAGCGGGAGGAATGAGCAGTTCTTC. Translated, it gives CAITGTSGRNEQFF.